These 20 T cell receptor beta chains came from one sample sequenced in a study of T cell responses to AZD1222 COVID-19 vaccine. Profiled with immunoSEQ multiplex PCR; TCRdb holds only in-frame clones, not every one. Of 65,000 to 95,000 clones listed, over 75% are singletons. Sample: peripheral blood, taken on day 0 of AZD1222 vaccination. The receptor set was obtained from an adult in good health.

The J gene is TRBJ1-1, the V gene TRBV5-1, with 10 bases fitting TRBD1. The V gene's germline CDR1 is SGHRS and CDR2 YFSETQ. This CDR3 contains 14 residues. Trimming at V came to 4 bases and at J to 6 bases, leaving 6 bases not matched to a gene. DNA of the CDR3: TGCGCCAGCAGCCCGACAGGGGGCGGGGCTGAAGCTTTCTTT. It encodes CASSPTGGGAEAFF.

The J gene is TRBJ2-2, the V gene TRBV18; a possible D gene is TRBD1 (5 bases). CDR3 size: 15 residues. Germline CDR1 is KGHSH and CDR2 is LQKENI. V lost 5 bases and J 6 bases, leaving 16 bases between the germline ends. Here the CDR3 DNA reads TGTGCCAGCTCAATAGACAGCCTAGGCTCCGGGGAGCTGTTTTTT. It encodes CASSIDSLGSGELFF.

V usage is TRBV19 and J usage is TRBJ1-3; D call uncertain. Trimming took 9 bases from V and 0 from J, leaving 9 bases between them. This CDR3 comprises 13 residues. The germline gives CDR1 LNHDA, CDR2 SQIVND (reference sequence). CDR3: CASGRYSGNTIYF. The CDR3 DNA reads TGTGCCAGCGGACGCTACTCTGGAAACACCATATATTTT.

The CDR3 is CASSATGNQPQHF. The CDR3 DNA reads TGTGCCAGCAGTGCCACGGGCAATCAGCCCCAGCATTTT. The chain employs TRBV25-1 and TRBJ1-5, with D unclear. This CDR3 has 13 residues. CDR1 and CDR2 (germline): MGHDK, SYGVNS. The V gene lost 4 bases and the J gene lost 2 bases, with 6 bases spanning the gap.

The V call is TRBV11-3, the J call TRBJ2-1; 7 nucleotides line up with TRBD2. V shed 1 base and J 2 bases; nucleotides not matched to a gene: 5. The CDR3 length is 16 residues. From germline, CDR1 is SGHNT and CDR2 YENEEA. The CDR3 reads CASSLGGGRAYNEQFF. The CDR3 bases are TGTGCCAGCAGCTTAGGTGGCGGGAGAGCCTACAATGAGCAGTTCTTC.

The chain carries TRBV28 and TRBJ1-6; the D is unclear. The V gene lost 3 bases and the J gene lost 3 bases, with 9 bases spanning the gap. The CDR3 is 15 residues long. Germline-derived CDR1 and CDR2 are MDHEN and SYDVKM. CDR3 region: CASSFGRYYNSPLHF. The DNA of the CDR3 is TGTGCCAGCAGTTTCGGACGGTACTATAATTCACCCCTCCACTTT. The whole variable domain, filled in from reference TRBV28 and TRBJ1-6, reads DVKVTQSSRYLVKRTGEKVFLECVQDMDHENMFWYRQDPGLGLRLIYFSYDVKMKEKGDIPEGYSVSREKKERFSLILESASTNQTSMYLCASSFGRYYNSPLHFGNGTRLTVT.

The rearrangement joins TRBV29-1 to TRBJ1-2, with D tentatively TRBD1 (5 bases). The CDR3 runs to 14 residues. V dropped 4 bases and J dropped 1 base, with 13 bases sitting between them. Germline-derived CDR1 and CDR2 are SQVTM and ANQGSEA. The CDR3: CSVGAGKDNYGYTF. The CDR3 DNA reads TGCAGCGTTGGGGCAGGGAAGGATAACTATGGCTACACCTTC.

The chain uses TRBV29-1 and TRBJ1-4; D gene uncertain. The V end was cut by 7 bases, the J end by 6 bases, with 6 bases between. Germline V CDR1 and CDR2: SQVTM, ANQGSEA. This CDR3 is 10 amino acids long. CDR3 loop: CSAADEKLFF. For the CDR3, the DNA is TGCAGCGCGGCTGATGAAAAACTGTTTTTT.

This rearrangement joins TRBV27 to TRBJ1-2; maybe TRBD1 (6 bases). Trimming took off 5 bases at V and 4 bases at J, with 11 bases between the two ends. Per the germline V gene, CDR1 is MNHEY and CDR2 is SMNVEV (reference sequence). This CDR3 has 13 residues. The CDR3 loop reads CASSRTELYGYTF. CDR3 DNA: TGTGCCAGCAGTCGGACAGAACTCTATGGCTACACCTTC.

The chain uses TRBV7-2 and TRBJ2-3; 9 nucleotides line up with TRBD1. With 1 base clipped from V and 8 bases from J, the junction kept 4 bases outside the gene matches. The CDR3 sequence is 14 residues long. CDR1 and CDR2 (germline): SGHTA, FQGNSA. The DNA of the CDR3 is TGTGCCAGCAGCTTAGGGCGGGGACAGGGTACGCAGTATTTT. It yields the protein CASSLGRGQGTQYF.

V usage is TRBV27 and J usage is TRBJ2-1; D gene ambiguous. Germline assignment: CDR1 MNHEY and CDR2 SMNVEV (reference sequence). The V end lost 8 bases, the J end lost 1 base, and 15 bases lay between the germline ends. This CDR3 region has 15 residues. The CDR3 spells CASALQTASYNEQFF. CDR3 nucleotide sequence: TGTGCCAGCGCCTTACAGACGGCATCCTACAATGAGCAGTTCTTC.

The chain carries TRBV2 and TRBJ1-5, with 8 positions matching TRBD1. The CDR3 has 14 amino acids. The germline CDR1 and CDR2 sequences are SNHLY and FYNNEI. Unmatched junction bases numbered 4, after V lost 2 bases and J lost 7 bases. CDR3 residues: CASSETGGRQPQHF. The CDR3 bases are TGTGCCAGCAGTGAAACAGGGGGAAGGCAGCCCCAGCATTTT.

This clone was observed at least ten times. The sample carries other DNA sequences with the same CDR3. The chain recombines TRBV9 with TRBJ1-2, with no clear D. Per the germline V gene, CDR1 is SGDLS and CDR2 is YYNGEE. Trimming cost V 0 bases and J 6 bases, with 15 bases left between them. CDR3 length: 15 amino acids. CDR3 coding DNA: TGTGCCAGCAGCGTAGAGGGTCCACACGGGAATGGCTACACCTTC. It is translated as CASSVEGPHGNGYTF.

The CDR3 protein is CASSGGTYTGELFF. The CDR3 DNA reads as TGTGCCAGTAGTGGCGGGACTTACACCGGGGAGCTGTTTTTT. The chain is built from TRBV19 and TRBJ2-2, with D possibly TRBD2 on 6 matching bases. Germline-derived CDR1 and CDR2 are LNHDA and SQIVND (reference sequence). The V and J ends lost 5 bases and 3 bases respectively, with 10 bases between them. The CDR3 contains 14 residues.

The rearrangement uses TRBV2 and TRBJ1-3; possibly TRBD1 for D (6 bases). With 2 bases removed from V and 5 bases from J, the gap between germline ends came to 7 bases. Germline assignment: CDR1 SNHLY and CDR2 FYNNEI. The CDR3 extends over 13 amino acids. CDR3 protein: CASSEQGRNTIYF. CDR3 nucleotide sequence: TGTGCCAGCAGTGAACAGGGGAGAAACACCATATATTTT.

Here the CDR3 DNA reads TGCACCAGCAGAACGGGGAGAGCGCCTTACGAGCAGTACTTC. Protein: CTSRTGRAPYEQYF. The chain is built from TRBV1 and TRBJ2-7; the table's D call, TRBD2, has no DNA check behind it. TRBV1 is an annotated pseudogene. CDR3 size: 14 residues.

J is TRBJ1-6 and V is TRBV18, with TRBD1 matching over 9 bases. After removal of 3 bases from V and 8 bases from J, the junction contained 8 bases not matched to a gene. Germline-derived CDR1 and CDR2 are KGHSH and LQKENI. This CDR3 contains 16 residues. CDR3: CASSPGTGGDDSPLHF. DNA for the CDR3: TGTGCCAGCTCACCGGGTACAGGGGGCGATGATTCACCCCTCCACTTT.

CDR3 sequence: CASRQGVNGYTF. The CDR3 DNA is TGTGCCAGCAGGCAGGGAGTTAATGGCTACACCTTC. The chain employs TRBV28 and TRBJ1-2; tentatively, D is TRBD1 (5 bases). Trimming stripped 6 bases from V and 6 bases from J, with 11 bases between. The CDR3 has 12 amino acids. Germline V gene data show CDR1 as MDHEN and CDR2 as SYDVKM.

This clone appeared once. The chain links TRBV11-2 to TRBJ1-6; D gene ambiguous. The CDR3 sequence is 17 residues long. V lost 0 bases and J 3 bases, leaving 12 bases between the germline ends. The germline CDR1 and CDR2 sequences are SGHAT and FQNNGV. CDR3: CASSLDAETSYNSPLHF. CDR3 nucleotides: TGTGCCAGCAGCTTAGATGCGGAGACAAGCTATAATTCACCCCTCCACTTT. The complete variable domain, with remaining parts taken from reference TRBV11-2 and TRBJ1-6, reads EAGVAQSPRYKIIEKRQSVAFWCNPISGHATLYWYQQILGQGPKLLIQFQNNGVVDDSQLPKDRFSAERLKGVDSTLKIQPAKLEDSAVYLCASSLDAETSYNSPLHFGNGTRLTVT.

J is TRBJ2-3 and V is TRBV2, with D possibly being TRBD2 (6 bases). The CDR3 runs to 14 residues. Germline V CDR1 and CDR2: SNHLY, FYNNEI. The ends were cut back, 7 bases at V and 1 base at J, with 12 bases in the middle. The CDR3 region has the DNA TGTGCCAGCAAGGAGGGGTTCGGCACAGATACGCAGTATTTT. Protein sequence: CASKEGFGTDTQYF. The complete variable domain, with remaining parts taken from reference TRBV2 and TRBJ2-3, reads EPEVTQTPSHQVTQMGQEVILRCVPISNHLYFYWYRQILGQKVEFLVSFYNNEISEKSEIFDDQFSVERPDGSNFTLKIRSTKLEDSAMYFCASKEGFGTDTQYFGPGTRLTVL.